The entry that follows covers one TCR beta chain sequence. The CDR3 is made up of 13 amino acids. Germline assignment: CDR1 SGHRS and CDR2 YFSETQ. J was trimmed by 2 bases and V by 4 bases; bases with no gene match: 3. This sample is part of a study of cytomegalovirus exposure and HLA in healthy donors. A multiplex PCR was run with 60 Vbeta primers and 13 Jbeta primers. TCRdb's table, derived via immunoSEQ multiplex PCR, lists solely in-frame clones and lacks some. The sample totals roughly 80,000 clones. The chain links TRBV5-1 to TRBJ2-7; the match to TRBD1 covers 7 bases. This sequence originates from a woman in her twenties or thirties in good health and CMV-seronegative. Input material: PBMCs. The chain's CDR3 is CASSPGTAYEQYF. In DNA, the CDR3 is TGCGCCAGCAGCCCTGGGACAGCCTACGAGCAGTACTTC.